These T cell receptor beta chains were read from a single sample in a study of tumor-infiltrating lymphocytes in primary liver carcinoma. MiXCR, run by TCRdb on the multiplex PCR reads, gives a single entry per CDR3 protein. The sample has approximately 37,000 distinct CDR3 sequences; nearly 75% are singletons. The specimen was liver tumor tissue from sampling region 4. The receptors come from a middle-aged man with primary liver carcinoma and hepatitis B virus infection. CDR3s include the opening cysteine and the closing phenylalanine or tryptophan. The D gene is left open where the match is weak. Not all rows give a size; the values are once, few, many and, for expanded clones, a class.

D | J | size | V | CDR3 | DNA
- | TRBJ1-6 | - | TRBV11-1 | CTNSRTLVSLLHF | TGTACCAACAGCCGGACACTGGTTTCACTCCTCCACTTT
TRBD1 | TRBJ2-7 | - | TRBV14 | CSSSQGWTGSYEQYF | TGTTCCAGCAGCCAAGGCTGGACAGGATCCTACGAGCAGTACTTC
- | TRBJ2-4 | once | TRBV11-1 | CASSPPLHKNIQYF | TGTGCCAGCAGCCCCCCCCTACATAAAAACATTCAGTACTTC
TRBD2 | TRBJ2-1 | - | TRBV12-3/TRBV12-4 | CATSLEASGLLPPYNEQFF | TGTGCCACCAGTTTAGAAGCTAGCGGGTTGCTGCCCCCCTACAATGAGCAGTTCTTC
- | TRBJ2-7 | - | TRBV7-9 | CTSSRTRGSFYEQYF | TGTACCAGCAGCCGGACTAGGGGGAGTTTCTACGAGCAGTACTTC
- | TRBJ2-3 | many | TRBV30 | CAWSAKLASTDTQYF | TGTGCCTGGAGTGCCAAACTGGCTAGCACAGATACGCAGTATTTT
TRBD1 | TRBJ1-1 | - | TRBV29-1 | CSGRETGNTEALF | TGCAGCGGAAGGGAGACAGGGAACACTGAAGCATTATTT
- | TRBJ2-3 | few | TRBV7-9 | CAISHSTDTQYF | TGTGCCATCAGCCACTCCACAGATACGCAATATTTT
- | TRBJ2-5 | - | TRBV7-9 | CVGSLKETRYF | TGTGTCGGCAGCCTGAAGGAGACCCGGTACTTC
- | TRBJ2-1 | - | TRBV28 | CASSLLGHESYNEQFF | TGTGCCAGCAGTTTACTCGGCCACGAGTCCTACAATGAGCAGTTCTTC
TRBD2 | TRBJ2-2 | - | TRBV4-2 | CASSQEWRECTGELFF | TGTGCCAGCAGCCAAGAATGGCGGGAGTGCACCGGGGAGCTGTTTTTT
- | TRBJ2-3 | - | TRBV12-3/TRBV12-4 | CASSISGIDMQYF | TGTGCAAGCAGTATTAGCGGCATAGATATGCAGTATTTT
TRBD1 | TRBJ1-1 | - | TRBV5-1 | CASSPQGAYNSETFF | TGCGCCAGCAGCCCACAGGGGGCGTACAACAGTGAAACTTTCTTT
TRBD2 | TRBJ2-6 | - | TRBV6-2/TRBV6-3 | CASSSGGHSQTF | TGTGCCAGCAGCTCGGGGGGGCACTCCCAGACTTTC
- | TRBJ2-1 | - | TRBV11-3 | CANSLNANEKLF | TGTGCCAACAGCTTAAATGCCAATGAGAAGCTCTTC
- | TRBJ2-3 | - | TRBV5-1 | CASSLGHNTDTQFF | TGCGCTAGCAGCTTGGGACATAACACAGATACGCAGTTTTTT
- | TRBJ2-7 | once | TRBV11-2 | CASSACGWNEQYF | TGTGCCAGCAGCGCATGCGGATGGAACGAGCAGTACTTC
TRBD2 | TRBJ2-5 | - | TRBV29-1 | CSVRTSGCWAETQYF | TGCAGCGTTCGGACTAGCGGGTGTTGGGCAGAGACACAGTACTTT
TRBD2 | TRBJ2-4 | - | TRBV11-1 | CAISFLGTSGTKNIQYF | TGTGCCATCAGCTTTCTCGGAACTAGCGGGACCAAAAATATTCAGTACTTC
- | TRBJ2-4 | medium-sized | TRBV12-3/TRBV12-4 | CASSPMGRRARVGNQYF | TGTGCCAGCAGCCCGATGGGGAGAAGGGCAAGGGTGGGCAATCAGTACTTC
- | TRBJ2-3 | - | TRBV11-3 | CASSSPRKSTDTQYF | TGTGCCAGCAGTTCGCCGAGGAAGAGCACAGATACACAGTATTTT
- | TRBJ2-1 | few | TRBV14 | CASGQDWVYNEQFF | TGTGCCAGCGGCCAAGATTGGGTGTACAATGAGCAATTCTTC
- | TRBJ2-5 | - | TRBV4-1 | CVSSHAGQTQENQYF | TGCGTCAGCAGCCACGCGGGACAGACTCAAGAGAACCAGTACTTC
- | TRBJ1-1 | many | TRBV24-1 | CATSARNTEAFF | TGTGCCACCAGCGCAAGAAACACTGAAGCTTTCTTT
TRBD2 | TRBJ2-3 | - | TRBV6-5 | CASNPRLAGTDRQYF | TGTGCCAGCAACCCAAGACTAGCGGGAACGGATAGGCAGTATTTT
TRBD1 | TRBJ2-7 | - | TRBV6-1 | CVTVEDRSSYEQCF | TGTGTCACGGTCGAGGACAGGTCCTCCTACGAGCAGTGCTTC
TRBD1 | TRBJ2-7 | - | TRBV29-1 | CSVKGTGYEQYF | TGCAGTGTTAAAGGGACAGGGTACGAGCAATACTTC
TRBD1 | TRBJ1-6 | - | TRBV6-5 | CTSNYTQGVESTLHF | TGTACCAGCAATTACACACAGGGGGTGGAGTCAACCCTCCACTTT
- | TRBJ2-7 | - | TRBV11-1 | CACILTGSGEYEHYF | TGTGCCTGCATCTTAACGGGATCGGGAGAATACGAGCACTACTTC
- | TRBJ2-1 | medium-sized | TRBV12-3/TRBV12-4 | CASAKGGGRASEQFF | TGTGCCAGCGCAAAAGGGGGGGGGAGGGCCAGTGAGCAGTTCTTC
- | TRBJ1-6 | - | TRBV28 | CASSLGLTKNSLLHF | TGTGCCAGCAGTTTGGGTTTAACAAAAAATTCACTCCTCCACTTT
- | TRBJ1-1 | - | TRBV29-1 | CSVRYGATEASF | TGCAGCGTTCGATATGGCGCGACTGAAGCTTCCTTT
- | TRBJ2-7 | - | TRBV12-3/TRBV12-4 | CANSLNSGEIPYEQYF | TGTGCCAACAGTTTAAATTCTGGAGAGATTCCCTACGAGCAGTACTTC
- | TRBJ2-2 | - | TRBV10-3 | CAVQLIGGTGELFF | TGTGCCGTACAACTAATTGGGGGAACCGGGGAGCTGTTTTTT
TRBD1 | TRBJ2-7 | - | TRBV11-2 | CTSNLAGGPSDYEQYF | TGTACCAGCAACTTAGCAGGGGGCCCCTCTGACTACGAGCAGTACTTC
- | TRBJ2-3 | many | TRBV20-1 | CSVSQPTDTQYF | TGCAGTGTATCCCAGCCCACAGATACGCAGTATTTT
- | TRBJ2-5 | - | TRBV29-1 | CNGMVSGEIQYF | TGCAACGGTATGGTCAGTGGAGAGATCCAGTACTTC
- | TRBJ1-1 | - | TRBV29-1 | CSVLWGATEAFF | TGCAGCGTTTTATGGGGCGCGACGGAAGCTTTCTTT
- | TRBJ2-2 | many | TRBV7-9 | CASRLGAGELFF | TGTGCCAGCAGGCTGGGGGCCGGGGAGCTGTTTTTT
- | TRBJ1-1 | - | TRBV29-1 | CILRWGATEAFF | TGCATCCTTCGATGGGGTGCGACTGAAGCTTTCTTT
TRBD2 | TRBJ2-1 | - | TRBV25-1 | CVSTAGGSYNEQFF | TGTGTCAGTACAGCGGGAGGCTCCTACAACGAGCAGTTCTTC
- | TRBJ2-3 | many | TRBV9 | CASSQGTGTDTQYF | TGTGCCAGCAGCCAGGGGACCGGCACAGATACGCAGTATTTT
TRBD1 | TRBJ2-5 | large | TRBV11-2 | CASSLIGGKGETQYF | TGTGCCAGCAGCTTAATAGGGGGCAAGGGAGAGACCCAGTACTTC
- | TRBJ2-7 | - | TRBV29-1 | CIVEDPGGNSYEQYF | TGCATCGTTGAGGATCCAGGAGGGAACTCCTACGAGCAGTACTTC
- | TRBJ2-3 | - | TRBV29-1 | CSVAGPSMQCF | TGCAGCGTTGCCGGGCCCTCAATGCAGTGTTTT
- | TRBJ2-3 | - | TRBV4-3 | CSSSQRAFKDTQYF | TGCTCCAGCAGCCAACGGGCTTTCAAAGATACACAGTATTTT
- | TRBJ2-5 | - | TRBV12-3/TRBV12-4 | CTSSLGYGETQYF | TGTACCAGCAGTTTAGGGTATGGAGAGACCCAGTACTTC
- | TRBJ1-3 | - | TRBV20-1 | CSAPRVDRDTIYF | TGCAGTGCCCCTAGAGTTGATCGGGACACCATATATTTT
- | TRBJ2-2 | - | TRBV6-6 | CAISVAREAGELFF | TGTGCCATCTCTGTCGCCCGAGAAGCCGGGGAGCTGTTTTTT
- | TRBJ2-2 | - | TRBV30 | CAWNWLARGTGELLF | TGTGCCTGGAATTGGCTAGCGCGAGGCACCGGGGAGCTGCTTTTT
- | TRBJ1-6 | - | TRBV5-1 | CAISDGHDNSPLHF | TGCGCCATCAGCGATGGCCACGATAATTCACCCCTCCACTTT
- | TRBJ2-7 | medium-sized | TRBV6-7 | CASSKDPRSRAYEQYF | TGTGCCAGCAGTAAGGACCCGCGGAGCCGGGCCTACGAGCAGTACTTC
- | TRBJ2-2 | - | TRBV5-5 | CASSAQLEGVTRELFF | TGTGCTAGCAGCGCCCAACTAGAGGGAGTAACCCGGGAGCTGTTTTTT
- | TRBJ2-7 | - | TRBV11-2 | CASSLTLWGASEQCF | TGTGCCAGCAGCTTAACCCTATGGGGGGCTAGCGAGCAGTGCTTC
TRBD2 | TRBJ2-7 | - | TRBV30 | CVWSLPRLAGRYEEYF | TGTGTCTGGAGTCTTCCACGACTAGCGGGAAGATACGAGGAGTACTTC